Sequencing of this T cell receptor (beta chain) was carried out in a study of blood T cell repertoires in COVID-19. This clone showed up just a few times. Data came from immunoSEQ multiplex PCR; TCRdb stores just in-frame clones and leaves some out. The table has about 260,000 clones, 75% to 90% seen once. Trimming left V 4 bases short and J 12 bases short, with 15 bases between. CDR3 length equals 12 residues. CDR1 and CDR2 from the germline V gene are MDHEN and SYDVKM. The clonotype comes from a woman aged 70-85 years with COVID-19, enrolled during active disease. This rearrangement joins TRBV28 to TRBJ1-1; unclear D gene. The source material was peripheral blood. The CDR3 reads CASSSPLRRSFF. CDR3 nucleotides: TGTGCCAGCAGTTCCCCTTTACGGCGGTCTTTCTTT. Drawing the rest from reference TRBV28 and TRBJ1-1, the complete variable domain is DVKVTQSSRYLVKRTGEKVFLECVQDMDHENMFWYRQDPGLGLRLIYFSYDVKMKEKGDIPEGYSVSREKKERFSLILESASTNQTSMYLCASSSPLRRSFFGQGTRLTVV.